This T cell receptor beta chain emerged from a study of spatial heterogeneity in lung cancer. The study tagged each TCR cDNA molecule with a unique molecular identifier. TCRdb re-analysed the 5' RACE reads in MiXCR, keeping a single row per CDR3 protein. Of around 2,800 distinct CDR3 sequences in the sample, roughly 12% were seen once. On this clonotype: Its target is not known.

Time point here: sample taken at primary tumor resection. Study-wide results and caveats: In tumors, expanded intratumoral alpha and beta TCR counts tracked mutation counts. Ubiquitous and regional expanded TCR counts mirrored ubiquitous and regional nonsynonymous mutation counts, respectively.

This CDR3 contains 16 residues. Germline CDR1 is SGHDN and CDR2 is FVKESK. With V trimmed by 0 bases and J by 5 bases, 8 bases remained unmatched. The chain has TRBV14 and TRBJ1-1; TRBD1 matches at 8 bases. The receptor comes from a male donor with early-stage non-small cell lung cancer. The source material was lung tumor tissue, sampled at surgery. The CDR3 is CASSQEVRGRETEAFF. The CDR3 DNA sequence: TGTGCCAGCAGCCAAGAGGTCAGGGGGCGAGAGACTGAAGCTTTCTTT.